These 30 T cell receptor beta chains came from one sample sequenced in a study of shared clonotypes between healthy human individuals. Produced via immunoSEQ multiplex PCR; TCRdb's table is partial and in-frame only. The profile shows about 490,000 clones, over 65% of them singletons. Sequenced input: PBMCs. The receptors originated from a woman aged 40 to 50 in good health. Some clones in this sample may be carry-over from other donors' samples.

This chain joins TRBV2 and TRBJ2-5; possible D gene TRBD1, 6 bases. Trimming stripped 1 base from V and 7 bases from J, with 10 bases between. This CDR3 is built from 13 residues. Germline-derived CDR1 and CDR2 are SNHLY and FYNNEI. CDR3 nucleotides: TGTGCCAGCAGTGAAGGGCTACAGGGGACCCAGTACTTC. Its protein is CASSEGLQGTQYF.

This clone occurred a few times. The CDR3 coding sequence is TGTGCCAGCAGTTCCCGGGGAGGGAGCAATCAGCCCCAGCATTTT. This gives the protein CASSSRGGSNQPQHF. This rearrangement joins TRBV7-9 to TRBJ1-5; unclear D gene. The CDR3 runs to 15 residues. V lost 6 bases and J lost 1, with 13 bases in between. Germline V gives CDR1 SEHNR, CDR2 FQNEAQ (reference sequence). Supplemented by reference TRBV7-9 and TRBJ1-5, the full variable domain reads DTGVSQNPRHKITKRGQNVTFRCDPISEHNRLYWYRQTLGQGPEFLTYFQNEAQLEKSRLLSDRFSAERPKGSFSTLEIQRTEQGDSAMYLCASSSRGGSNQPQHFGDGTRLSIL.

On this clone: Other DNA sequences in this sample translate to the same CDR3. The rearrangement links TRBV7-3 to TRBJ2-3; 8 bases are shared with TRBD2. After removal of 3 bases from V and 4 bases from J, the junction contained 9 bases not matched to a gene. This CDR3 contains 16 residues. Germline V gene lookup returns CDR1 SGHTA and CDR2 FQGTGA. CDR3 in amino acids: CASSLGLAGGADTQYF. DNA of the CDR3: TGTGCCAGCAGCTTGGGTTTGGCGGGAGGTGCAGATACGCAGTATTTT. The full variable domain, rest sourced from reference TRBV7-3 and TRBJ2-3, is GAGVSQTPSNKVTEKGKYVELRCDPISGHTALYWYRQSLGQGPEFLIYFQGTGAADDSGLPNDRFFAVRPEGSVSTLKIQRTERGDSAVYLCASSLGLAGGADTQYFGPGTRLTVL.

In this sample, this clone turned up many times. The rearrangement links TRBV5-4 to TRBJ1-2; 7 bases agree with TRBD1. V lost 5 bases and J lost 4; bases outside the gene matches: 5. Germline V gives CDR1 SGHNT, CDR2 YYREEE (reference sequence). The CDR3 is made up of 13 amino acids. The CDR3 DNA is TGTGCCAGCAGGCCGGGACAGTTCTATGGCTACACCTTC. This sequence encodes CASRPGQFYGYTF. The whole variable domain, remainder taken from reference TRBV5-4 and TRBJ1-2, is ETGVTQSPTHLIKTRGQQVTLRCSSQSGHNTVSWYQQALGQGPQFIFQYYREEENGRGNFPPRFSGLQFPNYSSELNVNALELDDSALYLCASRPGQFYGYTFGSGTRLTVV.

The chain recombines TRBV30 with TRBJ2-7; 9 positions match TRBD2. J was trimmed by 4 bases and V by 0 bases; bases with no gene match: 4. CDR1 is GTSNPN, CDR2 SVGIG, per germline (reference sequence). This CDR3 spans 14 amino acids. The CDR3 DNA is TGTGCCTGGAGTGTGGGGACTAGCTCGTACGAGCAGTACTTC. Translated, it gives CAWSVGTSSYEQYF.

The rearrangement joins TRBV27 to TRBJ2-7, with 7 bases matching TRBD1. V shed 3 bases and J 4 bases; nucleotides not matched to a gene: 3. CDR1 and CDR2 (germline): MNHEY, SMNVEV (reference sequence). There are 13 residues in the CDR3. The CDR3 sequence: CASSFRTGYEQYF. The CDR3 DNA follows: TGTGCCAGCAGTTTCCGGACAGGTTACGAGCAGTACTTC.

V gene TRBV9 combines with J gene TRBJ2-1, with 8 bases aligning to TRBD2. CDR3 length: 15 residues. With 4 bases clipped from V and 3 bases from J, the junction kept 6 bases outside the gene matches. The germline CDR1 and CDR2 sequences are SGDLS and YYNGEE. This chain's CDR3 is CASSKSGSGYNEQFF. DNA for the CDR3: TGTGCCAGCAGCAAAAGCGGGAGTGGCTACAATGAGCAGTTCTTC.

The chain links TRBV28 to TRBJ1-2; D is possibly TRBD1 (6 bases). V lost 3 bases, J lost 8 bases, and 22 bases lay in between. The CDR3 totals 16 residues. CDR1 is MDHEN and CDR2 is SYDVKM in the germline V gene. The CDR3 sequence is CASSLPPQGHAMGYTF. The CDR3 DNA sequence: TGTGCCAGCAGTTTGCCCCCGCAGGGGCACGCTATGGGCTACACCTTC.

The chain links TRBV7-9 to TRBJ1-2; no clear D. Deletions cut 5 bases from V and 2 bases from J, with 0 bases between. CDR3 size: 10 residues. Germline V lookup: CDR1 SEHNR, CDR2 FQNEAQ (reference sequence). CDR3 in DNA: TGTGCCAGCAGCAACTATGGCTACACCTTC. This sequence encodes CASSNYGYTF.

The rearrangement links TRBV4-1 to TRBJ2-1, with 8 bases aligning to TRBD2. The CDR3 consists of 16 residues. Per the germline V gene, CDR1 is MGHRA and CDR2 is YSYEKL. The junction had 10 bases not matched to a gene; V was cut back by 0 bases and J by 9 bases. The CDR3 coding sequence is TGCGCCAGCAGCCAAGAGAGGAGGACTAGCTGGGTTGAGCAGTTCTTC. Translation gives CASSQERRTSWVEQFF.

The genes are TRBV10-3 and TRBJ1-5; 7 positions match TRBD1. This CDR3 has 15 amino acids. Germline V gene sequence: CDR1 ENHRY, CDR2 SYGVKD. V gave up 8 bases and J gave up 0 bases; unmatched junction bases: 7. The CDR3 DNA sequence: TGTGCCATCGGGGGCGGGACAGATAGCAATCAGCCCCAGCATTTT. Translated: CAIGGGTDSNQPQHF.

The V and J genes are TRBV28 and TRBJ1-1; 10 nucleotides align to TRBD1. CDR1 MDHEN and CDR2 SYDVKM come from the germline V gene. The length of the CDR3 is 13 residues. V lost 5 bases, J lost 7 bases, and 4 bases stayed unmatched. The CDR3 DNA reads as TGTGCCAGCAGTAGACAGGGGGCGGGTGAAGCTTTCTTT. Protein: CASSRQGAGEAFF.

The J gene is TRBJ2-7, the V gene TRBV5-1; TRBD2 matches 8 bases. CDR3 length equals 17 residues. The V gene's germline CDR1 is SGHRS and CDR2 YFSETQ. V gave up 4 bases and J gave up 3 bases; unmatched junction bases: 15. This CDR3 reads CASSSDAVPGLDYEQYF. CDR3 sequence (DNA): TGCGCCAGCAGCAGCGACGCAGTCCCGGGACTAGACTACGAGCAGTACTTC.

Worth noting for this clone: This sequence is one base from a far larger clone and is likely a read error. The V and J genes are TRBV4-2 and TRBJ2-2; tentatively, D is TRBD1 (6 bases). V shed 5 bases and J shed 4 bases, with 14 bases lying between them. CDR1 is LGHNA, CDR2 YNFKEQ, per germline. This CDR3 comprises 15 residues. The DNA of the CDR3 is TGTGCCAGCAGCGCATCAGGACAGAGCACCGGGGAGCTGTTTTTT. This gives the protein CASSASGQSTGELFF.

The chain links TRBV30 to TRBJ2-7, with D possibly TRBD2 on 6 matching bases. The assigned J gene may be wrong: the sequence end matches TRBJ2-1 better. This CDR3 has 15 amino acids. Germline V CDR1 and CDR2: GTSNPN, SVGIG (reference sequence). The CDR3 protein is CAWSRGGNTYNEQFF. In DNA form, the CDR3 reads TGTGCCTGGAGTCGGGGCGGGAACACCTACAATGAGCAGTTCTTC.

This chain uses TRBV18 with TRBJ2-6; D is possibly TRBD1 (6 bases). Germline lookup yields CDR1 KGHSH and CDR2 LQKENI. V dropped 3 bases and J dropped 3 bases, with 15 bases sitting between them. CDR3 length equals 17 residues. DNA of the CDR3: TGTGCCAGCTCACCCTCCCCAGGGGTGGTTGGGGCCAACGTCCTGACTTTC. Protein sequence: CASSPSPGVVGANVLTF.

The J gene is TRBJ1-4, the V gene TRBV28; the D is unclear. Per germline, CDR1 MDHEN and CDR2 SYDVKM. There are 13 residues in the CDR3. Trimming stripped 7 bases from V and 8 bases from J, with 14 bases between. The CDR3 spells CASNEVIREKLFF. In nucleotides, the CDR3 is TGTGCCAGCAACGAGGTGATAAGGGAAAAACTGTTTTTT.

This clone was seen repeatedly, ten times or more. This sample also contains other DNA sequences that code for the same CDR3. The chain links TRBV30 to TRBJ1-2; D is unresolved. Germline V CDR1 and CDR2: GTSNPN, SVGIG (reference sequence). Trimming stripped 5 bases from V and 8 bases from J, with 15 bases between. This CDR3 is 12 amino acids long. The CDR3 region is CAWPRALGGYTF. The DNA of the CDR3 is TGTGCCTGGCCCCGGGCCCTTGGCGGCTACACCTTC.

The rearrangement uses TRBV30 and TRBJ2-4, with 7 bases matching TRBD2. Per germline, CDR1 GTSNPN and CDR2 SVGIG (reference sequence). The CDR3 loop spans 18 amino acids. The V segment lost 1 base and the J segment 0 bases; nucleotides outside the gene matches: 12. This CDR3 is CAWSGREAYDLAKNIQYF. The CDR3 nucleotides are TGTGCCTGGAGTGGTCGGGAGGCCTACGACCTAGCCAAAAACATTCAGTACTTC.

The chain combines TRBV30 with TRBJ2-5, with TRBD2 matching over 7 bases. This CDR3 contains 16 residues. Germline trimming cut 3 bases from V and 5 bases from J; bases unmatched to any gene: 15. Germline CDR1 reads GTSNPN; CDR2 reads SVGIG (reference sequence). The CDR3 DNA follows: TGTGCCTGGAGACGGAGGGAAGCGGGACTGGGGGAGACCCAGTACTTC. Protein product: CAWRRREAGLGETQYF.

The chain couples TRBV19 to TRBJ2-1; D unclear. The germline V gene has CDR1 LNHDA and CDR2 SQIVND (reference sequence). V was shortened by 1 base and J by 5 bases, with 6 bases between the two germline ends. The CDR3 contains 13 residues. The CDR3 reads CASSIVGNNEQFF. DNA for the CDR3: TGTGCCAGTAGTATAGTGGGCAACAATGAGCAGTTCTTC.

The chain is built from TRBV6-6 and TRBJ1-2; D unresolved. CDR3 length: 16 amino acids. Germline loops: CDR1 MNHNY, CDR2 SVGAGI (reference sequence). The V end was cut by 6 bases, the J end by 6 bases, with 23 bases between. The CDR3 spells CASSPRGRARGDGYTF. The CDR3 DNA reads TGTGCCAGCAGCCCACGAGGCCGGGCACGTGGTGATGGCTACACCTTC.

On this clone itself: With a far larger clone one base away, a read error is the likely cause. Other nucleotide sequences from this sample produce the same CDR3. The gene calls are TRBV19 and TRBJ2-1, with D perhaps matching TRBD1 (5 bases). Germline CDR1 reads LNHDA; CDR2 reads SQIVND (reference sequence). The CDR3 contains 13 residues. DNA for the CDR3: TGTGCTAGTACCGAGACAGCTTACAATGAGCAGTTCTTC. Translated: CASTETAYNEQFF.

This chain joins TRBV28 and TRBJ1-1, with D perhaps matching TRBD1 (6 bases). The CDR3 covers 15 residues. With 3 bases removed from V and 0 bases from J, the gap between germline ends came to 11 bases. From germline, CDR1 is MDHEN and CDR2 SYDVKM. DNA of the CDR3: TGTGCCAGCAGTTTTTCGACAGGAATGAACACTGAAGCTTTCTTT. Its protein product is CASSFSTGMNTEAFF.

The chain joins TRBV6-1 to TRBJ1-2, with no clear D. The germline gives CDR1 MNHNS, CDR2 SASEGT. The CDR3 runs to 18 residues. Trimming left V 1 base short and J 0 bases short, with 18 bases between. The CDR3 DNA follows: TGTGCCAGCAGTGAAGTTGGGTTCATAACGAGATCTAACTATGGCTACACCTTC. Translated, it gives CASSEVGFITRSNYGYTF.

The V gene is TRBV7-2, the J gene TRBJ2-5, with D possibly matching TRBD2 (5 bases). The CDR3 is made up of 14 amino acids. V gave up 3 bases and J gave up 4 bases, with 12 bases separating them. Per germline, CDR1 SGHTA and CDR2 FQGNSA. The CDR3 here is CASSFRGDRETQYF. The CDR3 DNA is TGTGCCAGCAGCTTCCGGGGAGACCGAGAGACCCAGTACTTC. The full variable domain, with the rest looked up from reference TRBV7-2 and TRBJ2-5, is GAGVSQSPSNKVTEKGKDVELRCDPISGHTALYWYRQSLGQGLEFLIYFQGNSAPDKSGLPSDRFSAERTGGSVSTLTIQRTQQEDSAVYLCASSFRGDRETQYFGPGTRLLVL.

The chain carries TRBV10-3 and TRBJ1-2, with unresolved D. Germline CDR1 ENHRY, CDR2 SYGVKD. Trimming took 0 bases from V and 0 from J, leaving 20 bases between them. CDR3 size: 19 residues. CDR3 residues: CAISESGPLRASSNYGYTF. The CDR3 region has the DNA TGTGCCATCAGTGAGTCAGGCCCCTTAAGGGCGTCCTCTAACTATGGCTACACCTTC.

The chain uses TRBV11-2 and TRBJ1-2; D ambiguous. The CDR3 extends over 13 amino acids. Between the trimmed V and J ends, which lost 4 bases and 4 bases, there was a span of 10 bases. CDR1 SGHAT and CDR2 FQNNGV come from the germline V gene. The CDR3 region is CASSSNGGYGYTF. CDR3 nucleotides: TGTGCCAGCAGCTCGAACGGAGGCTATGGCTACACCTTC.

DNA for the CDR3: TGCGCCAGCAGCCAAGATCTCGGTTCCGGGGGCGAGCAGTACTTC. Amino acid sequence: CASSQDLGSGGEQYF. The rearrangement uses TRBV4-3 and TRBJ2-7, with a tentative D call TRBD2 (6 bases). V was trimmed by 0 bases and J by 6 bases, leaving 15 bases between them. This CDR3 has 15 amino acids. Germline CDR1 and CDR2: LGHNA and YSLEER.

This chain links TRBV5-4 with TRBJ1-5; 7 bases line up with TRBD1. CDR1 is SGHNT, CDR2 YYREEE, per germline (reference sequence). V shed 2 bases, J shed 2 bases, and the junction held 1 base outside the gene matches. CDR3 length: 14 amino acids. As DNA, the CDR3 is TGTGCCAGCAGCTTCGGGACAGGCAATCAGCCCCAGCATTTT. As protein: CASSFGTGNQPQHF.